These 19 T cell receptor beta chains originate from one sample sequenced in a study of cytomegalovirus exposure and HLA in healthy donors (dated by TCRdb to about 2017). The library came from the immunoSEQ multiplex PCR assay. For the multiplex PCR, a mixture combining 60 forward primers for TCR Vbeta segments and 13 reverse primers for TCR Jbeta segments was used. In its TCRdb copy, this immuneACCESS table keeps in-frame sequences only and misses some clones. Where compared with another copy, unresolved V genes explain less than half of these, and the others have no known cause. Across this sample there are roughly 220,000 clones, with more than 80% seen only once. The ten biggest clones cover 2.5% to 3.5% of the sample. Sequencing was carried out using PBMCs. The receptors derive from a man aged 25-40 years in good health and CMV-seronegative.

CDR3 coding DNA: TGTGCCACCAGCACTCGTGTTGGTGGGGCCGGGACCCAGTACTTC. It yields the protein CATSTRVGGAGTQYF. The chain recombines TRBV15 with TRBJ2-5; the D gene is possibly TRBD1 (5 bases). The germline V gene encodes CDR1 LNHNV and CDR2 YYDKDF (reference sequence). The CDR3 consists of 15 residues. V shed 4 bases and J shed 7 bases, with 19 bases lying between them.

The chain combines TRBV6-5 with TRBJ1-3, with D tentatively TRBD1 (5 bases). Trimming stripped 6 bases from V and 4 bases from J, with 13 bases between. Germline V gene sequence: CDR1 MNHEY, CDR2 SVGAGI. The CDR3 is 14 amino acids. CDR3 DNA sequence: TGTGCCAGCAGACTGGGGGGTCGAGGAAACACCATATATTTT. It yields the protein CASRLGGRGNTIYF.

V is TRBV4-3 and J is TRBJ1-2, with TRBD1 identical over 10 bases. The CDR3 spans 14 residues. The ends lost 4 bases at V and 7 bases at J; junction bases unmatched: 6. Germline V gives CDR1 LGHNA, CDR2 YSLEER. The CDR3 protein is CASSPGQGTVGYTF. DNA for the CDR3: TGCGCCAGCAGCCCGGGACAGGGGACGGTTGGCTACACCTTC.

CDR3 amino acids: CASTPTGGIGQPQHF. DNA of the CDR3: TGTGCCAGCACCCCGACAGGGGGGATTGGTCAGCCCCAGCATTTT. The chain combines TRBV6-5 with TRBJ1-5; 9 bases agree with TRBD1. The CDR3 covers 15 residues. V lost 7 bases and J lost 6; bases outside the gene matches: 10. Germline V lookup: CDR1 MNHEY, CDR2 SVGAGI.

V usage is TRBV5-6 and J usage is TRBJ1-5; 7 positions agree with TRBD1. V gave up 1 base and J gave up 1 base; unmatched junction bases: 5. The CDR3 runs 16 residues. The V gene's germline CDR1 is SGHDT and CDR2 YYEEEE. The CDR3 spells CASSLWGTVSNQPQHF. In nucleotides, the CDR3 is TGTGCCAGCAGCTTGTGGGGGACAGTAAGCAATCAGCCCCAGCATTTT.

V and J are TRBV2 and TRBJ1-6; maybe TRBD1 (5 bases). This CDR3 has 15 residues. Germline-derived CDR1 and CDR2 are SNHLY and FYNNEI. V was pared by 3 bases and J by 7 bases, with 13 bases between. Written as DNA, the CDR3 is TGTGCCAGCAGTGACAGGGCATTCACCAATTCACCCCTCCACTTT. This codes for CASSDRAFTNSPLHF. The variable domain in full, with the rest retrieved from reference TRBV2 and TRBJ1-6, is EPEVTQTPSHQVTQMGQEVILRCVPISNHLYFYWYRQILGQKVEFLVSFYNNEISEKSEIFDDQFSVERPDGSNFTLKIRSTKLEDSAMYFCASSDRAFTNSPLHFGNGTRLTVT.

This clone was counted only a few times. The J gene is TRBJ2-1, the V gene TRBV5-1, with TRBD2 identical over 8 bases. Looked up from germline, CDR1 is SGHRS and CDR2 is YFSETQ. V gave up 7 bases and J gave up 10 bases; unmatched junction bases: 13. This CDR3 spans 14 amino acids. The DNA of the CDR3 is TGCGCCAGCGGGACTAGTAACTCGGTTCGGGAGCAGTTCTTC. Translation: CASGTSNSVREQFF.

The CDR3 here is CASSRLAGETQYF. The CDR3 nucleotides read TGTGCCAGCAGCCGACTAGCGGGAGAGACCCAGTACTTC. The V and J genes are TRBV5-5 and TRBJ2-5; 10 positions match TRBD2. The CDR3 covers 13 residues. Germline trimming cut 4 bases from V and 4 bases from J; bases unmatched to any gene: 1. Germline CDR1 and CDR2: SGHKS and YYEKEE (reference sequence).

The V call is TRBV9, the J call TRBJ1-2; weak D call: TRBD1 (6 bases). The V gene's germline CDR1 is SGDLS and CDR2 YYNGEE. V dropped 3 bases and J dropped 6 bases, with 9 bases sitting between them. CDR3 length: 12 residues. In DNA form, the CDR3 reads TGTGCCAGCAGCGACAGGGTGAATGGCTACACCTTC. Its protein product is CASSDRVNGYTF.

This clone occurred once. The chain is built from TRBV6-6 and TRBJ2-5; maybe TRBD1 (7 bases). The length of the CDR3 is 15 residues. V dropped 2 bases and J dropped 3 bases, with 13 bases sitting between them. The germline CDR1 and CDR2 sequences are MNHNY and SVGAGI (reference sequence). Here the CDR3 reads CASSYPRDSKETQYF. The CDR3 DNA is TGTGCCAGCAGTTACCCGCGGGACAGTAAAGAGACCCAGTACTTC.

The gene calls are TRBV7-9 and TRBJ1-6, with D maybe TRBD1 (6 bases). The CDR3 totals 14 residues. CDR1 is SEHNR, CDR2 FQNEAQ, per germline (reference sequence). The V and J ends lost 5 bases and 9 bases respectively, with 14 bases between them. The CDR3 bases are TGTGCCAGCAGCCCGACTGACAGGAGTTCACCCCTCCACTTT. Its protein product is CASSPTDRSSPLHF. The entire variable domain, with the rest obtained from reference TRBV7-9 and TRBJ1-6, is as follows: DTGVSQNPRHKITKRGQNVTFRCDPISEHNRLYWYRQTLGQGPEFLTYFQNEAQLEKSRLLSDRFSAERPKGSFSTLEIQRTEQGDSAMYLCASSPTDRSSPLHFGNGTRLTVT.

This clone has a handful of counts. The V call is TRBV5-6, the J call TRBJ2-5, with a tentative D call TRBD2 (5 bases). Germline V lookup: CDR1 SGHDT, CDR2 YYEEEE. Trimming left V 4 bases short and J 5 bases short, with 12 bases between. This CDR3 contains 13 residues. The CDR3 reads CASSEVSGETQYF. CDR3 nucleotide sequence: TGTGCCAGCAGCGAGGTTTCGGGGGAGACCCAGTACTTC.

The chain couples TRBV7-2 to TRBJ1-6, with D possibly TRBD1 on 5 matching bases. CDR3 length equals 14 residues. Germline V gives CDR1 SGHTA, CDR2 FQGNSA. Trimming removed 5 bases at V and 7 bases at J, with 12 bases between. The CDR3 spells CASSPQGANSPLHF. The CDR3 nucleotides read TGTGCCAGCAGCCCTCAGGGCGCGAATTCACCCCTCCACTTT.

The CDR3 coding sequence is TGTGCCAGCAGCCATACGTGGACAGGGGGCTACGAGCAGTACTTC. Amino acid sequence: CASSHTWTGGYEQYF. The chain employs TRBV4-2 and TRBJ2-7, with 10 bases matching TRBD1. Looked up from germline, CDR1 is LGHNA and CDR2 is YNFKEQ. The V segment lost 3 bases and the J segment 3 bases; nucleotides outside the gene matches: 5. This CDR3 spans 15 amino acids.

The chain couples TRBV9 to TRBJ2-7; 7 bases map to TRBD1. J gave up 0 bases and V 2 bases, and 5 bases lay outside the gene matches. From germline, CDR1 is SGDLS and CDR2 YYNGEE. This CDR3 has 15 residues. The DNA for the CDR3 is TGTGCCAGCAGCGTCAGACAGGGAGCCTCCTACGAGCAGTACTTC. Protein: CASSVRQGASYEQYF.

This chain joins TRBV2 and TRBJ2-1, with TRBD1 identical over 10 bases. The V and J ends lost 5 bases and 4 bases, in that order; junction bases with no gene match: 8. The CDR3 consists of 16 residues. CDR1 is SNHLY, CDR2 FYNNEI, per germline. The DNA of the CDR3 is TGTGCCAGCAGTTTCCTCCGGGACAGGGGTTACAATGAGCAGTTCTTC. It is translated as CASSFLRDRGYNEQFF. Together with reference TRBV2 and TRBJ2-1, the CDR3 gives the full variable domain: EPEVTQTPSHQVTQMGQEVILRCVPISNHLYFYWYRQILGQKVEFLVSFYNNEISEKSEIFDDQFSVERPDGSNFTLKIRSTKLEDSAMYFCASSFLRDRGYNEQFFGPGTRLTVL.

J is TRBJ1-1 and V is TRBV5-5, with D hard to call. Trimming cost V 0 bases and J 10 bases, with 19 bases left between them. Per the germline V gene, CDR1 is SGHKS and CDR2 is YYEKEE (reference sequence). CDR3 length: 15 residues. In DNA form, the CDR3 reads TGTGCCAGCAGCTTGGACGGGGTCGGCGGCCTTACAGCTTTCTTT. As protein: CASSLDGVGGLTAFF.

This clone was counted only a few times. The chain uses TRBV28 and TRBJ1-3, with a possible D match to TRBD1 (5 bases). The CDR3 consists of 16 residues. Trimming left V 2 bases short and J 4 bases short, with 15 bases between. Germline values: CDR1 MDHEN, CDR2 SYDVKM. The CDR3 is CASSLGPPGSGNTIYF. CDR3 DNA sequence: TGTGCCAGCAGTTTAGGGCCCCCAGGGTCGGGAAACACCATATATTTT.

V is TRBV5-1 and J is TRBJ1-4, with 9 bases that match TRBD1. Germline-derived CDR1 and CDR2 are SGHRS and YFSETQ. CDR3 length: 14 residues. After removal of 3 bases from V and 7 bases from J, the junction contained 4 bases not matched to a gene. The CDR3 sequence: CASSWGQGGEKLFF. The CDR3 nucleotides read TGCGCCAGCAGCTGGGGACAGGGAGGTGAAAAACTGTTTTTT.